The rows below give T cell receptor beta chains drawn from one sample of a study of T cell responses to AZD1222 COVID-19 vaccine. Generated by immunoSEQ multiplex PCR, the TCRdb table keeps only in-frame clones and is missing some. The sample shows 90,000 to 130,000 clones, around 93% of them seen only once. This specimen consisted of peripheral blood, obtained on day 0 of AZD1222 vaccination. These receptors were obtained from an adult in good health. The CDR3 runs from the conserved cysteine through the conserved F or W. Each record gives: V gene, J gene, D gene, CDR3 DNA, CDR3 protein. A D gene is named only where the DNA matches it firmly.

v_call: TRBV5-1; j_call: TRBJ2-7; d_call: TRBD2; cdr3_nt: TGCGCCAGCAGCTTGGGGCCAGCGGGGAACTACGAGCAGTACTTC; cdr3_aa: CASSLGPAGNYEQYF
v_call: TRBV11-2; j_call: TRBJ2-5; d_call: .; cdr3_nt: TGTGCCAGCAGCTTAGATCTCGGGTCCGGGGAGACCCAGTACTTC; cdr3_aa: CASSLDLGSGETQYF
v_call: TRBV2; j_call: TRBJ1-5; d_call: TRBD1; cdr3_nt: TGTGCCAGCAGTACCGGGACAGTCAGCAATCAGCCCCAGCATTTT; cdr3_aa: CASSTGTVSNQPQHF
v_call: TRBV2; j_call: TRBJ1-6; d_call: .; cdr3_nt: TGTGCCAGCAGACCTCCGGGACAACTTAATTCACCCCTCCACTTT; cdr3_aa: CASRPPGQLNSPLHF
v_call: TRBV24-1; j_call: TRBJ2-5; d_call: .; cdr3_nt: TGTGCCACCAGTGATGCCCGGAGACAGAAAGAGACCCAGTACTTC; cdr3_aa: CATSDARRQKETQYF
v_call: TRBV11-2; j_call: TRBJ2-7; d_call: .; cdr3_nt: TGTGCCAGCACCCCTATCGAAGGGGAGCAGTACTTC; cdr3_aa: CASTPIEGEQYF
v_call: TRBV5-8; j_call: TRBJ2-1; d_call: TRBD2; cdr3_nt: TGTGCCAGCCGTTTGAGGGCCGGCGGGGGGAATGAGCAGTTCTTC; cdr3_aa: CASRLRAGGGNEQFF
v_call: TRBV28; j_call: TRBJ2-7; d_call: TRBD2; cdr3_nt: TGTGCCAGCAGTACCGGGGGGGCCCACGAGCAGTACTTC; cdr3_aa: CASSTGGAHEQYF
v_call: TRBV5-4; j_call: TRBJ2-7; d_call: .; cdr3_nt: TGTGCCAGCAGCTTGGGGCCTGCAAAGCCCGAGCAGTACTTC; cdr3_aa: CASSLGPAKPEQYF
v_call: TRBV27; j_call: TRBJ1-5; d_call: .; cdr3_nt: TGTGCCAGCAGAGAGGGCAATCAGCCCCAGCATTTT; cdr3_aa: CASREGNQPQHF
v_call: TRBV18; j_call: TRBJ2-2; d_call: .; cdr3_nt: TGTGCCAGCTCACCGGACGCGAACACCGGGGAGCTGTTTTTT; cdr3_aa: CASSPDANTGELFF
v_call: TRBV14; j_call: TRBJ1-3; d_call: .; cdr3_nt: TGTGCCAGCAGCCAAGCAAATGGGCGAGAATTCTCTGGAAACACCATATATTTT; cdr3_aa: CASSQANGREFSGNTIYF
v_call: TRBV24-1; j_call: TRBJ1-5; d_call: TRBD1; cdr3_nt: TGTGCCACAGGACAGGGGGGCAATCAGCCCCAGCATTTT; cdr3_aa: CATGQGGNQPQHF
v_call: TRBV6-5; j_call: TRBJ1-5; d_call: TRBD1; cdr3_nt: TGTGCCAGCAGCCCCGGGACAGGGGGGACGCCCCAGCATTTT; cdr3_aa: CASSPGTGGTPQHF
v_call: TRBV4-2; j_call: TRBJ2-7; d_call: TRBD2; cdr3_nt: TGTGCCAGCAGCCAAGAAGGTTGGGAGGGCGGTAGCTACGAGCAGTACTTC; cdr3_aa: CASSQEGWEGGSYEQYF
v_call: TRBV6-1; j_call: TRBJ1-5; d_call: .; cdr3_nt: TGTGCCAGCAGTGAAGCTTTGGCAGAGCTTGGTCAGCCCCAGCATTTT; cdr3_aa: CASSEALAELGQPQHF